This section outlines one TCR beta chain sequence together with its context. Its cognate antigen is unknown. This sample is part of a study of shared clonotypes between healthy human individuals. Participating donors were healthy, HIV-negative adults free of recent acute infections or vaccinations. Trimming removed 5 bases from V and 4 bases from J; junction bases left unmatched: 4. Germline assignment: CDR1 SSHAT and CDR2 FNYEAQ (reference sequence). The CDR3 is 14 amino acids. Only in-frame clones appear in the TCRdb table, and some are missing; sequencing was by immunoSEQ multiplex PCR. The table records 950,000 to 1,100,000 clones, about 84% of them present only once. General study results and limits: Rarefaction curves obtained for sorted subsets showed sequencing incomplete despite large depth.

J is TRBJ2-7 and V is TRBV7-7; 11 bases map to TRBD1. The origin of this receptor is a man aged 18 to 30 in good health. Some clones in this sample may be carry-over from other donors' samples. Sequencing was done on a sample of memory CD4+ T cells from PBMCs. Stated subset: CD45RA-negative fraction. CDR3 coding DNA: TGTGCCAGCAGCATTGGACAGGGGGCGTACGAGCAGTACTTC. This gives the protein CASSIGQGAYEQYF. The full variable domain, completed using reference TRBV7-7 and TRBJ2-7, is GAGVSQSPRYKVTKRGQDVTLRCDPISSHATLYWYQQALGQGPEFLTYFNYEAQPDKSGLPSDRFSAERPEGSISTLTIQRTEQRDSAMYRCASSIGQGAYEQYFGPGTRLTVT.